Below, one T cell receptor (beta chain) is given with its context. This clone was observed at least ten times. Its antigen remains unidentified. The read terminates 3 residues before the CDR3 end, so the remaining end is supplied by the germline J gene. Most of the CVID patients and most of the healthy controls were of Caucasian heritage. From each donor, about 5 to 8 ml of heparinized peripheral whole blood was collected. Genomic DNA from adults with common variable immune deficiency (CVID) and from healthy adult controls was used to sequence TCRbeta CDR3 repertoires. The control group comprised about 22 healthy adult volunteers, roughly 12 female and roughly ten male, aged about 20 to 70 years with a mean age of roughly 35. Diluted blood was subjected to density centrifugation over Hypaque 1077 or Ficoll-Paque for isolation of peripheral blood mononuclear cells. Genomic DNA was obtained from unsorted mononuclear cells using either Qiagen column purification or a centrifugation-based method.

The data stem from a study of T cell clonality in common variable immunodeficiency (dated by TCRdb to about 2015). For sequencing input, CVID and control samples contributed equivalent amounts of genomic DNA. For every sample, a 60 bp segment covering the rearranged TCRbeta CDR3 region was amplified and then sequenced. The immunoSEQ assay, a bias-corrected multiplex PCR combined with high-throughput sequencing, was used to amplify TCRbeta. From the authors' description of their analysis: Each unique nucleotide sequence was treated as a clone and annotated with V, D and J genes, copy number and frequency. Sequences were labeled productive if in frame, and non-productive if out of frame or containing stop codons. As previously described, Shannon's entropy was used to calculate clonality. The predicted amino acid sequences of productive clones were used to derive the mean CDR3 Kyte-Doolittle hydropathy. The R hclust function was used to hierarchically cluster scaled V gene usage with Manhattan distance and complete linkage. To assess clone sharing by CDR3 amino acid sequence, 12 repertoires per group were resampled over 100 rounds. The repertoires were searched for about 68 published EBV-specific TCRbeta sequences and fewer than 250 published CMV-specific TCRbeta sequences. After two CVID samples that produced fewer than 10,000 sequences were dropped from the analysis, roughly 42 CVID repertoires remained. In its TCRdb copy, this immuneACCESS table keeps in-frame sequences only and misses some clones. Where compared with another copy, unresolved V genes explain less than half of these, and the others have no known cause. The DNA was the basis for D and trimming; V, J and clone size are from that table. This sample holds around 45,000 clones in total, without any singletons. Jointly, the top ten make up 0.68% of the sample.

From cysteine to phenylalanine, the CDR3 is 19 amino acids long. Of the CDR3's DNA, 48 bases were read; they are in frame from base 1. The V end gives up 5 bases and the J end 4 bases, leaving 15 bases in the junction not matched to a gene. Looking up the germline V gene yields CDR1 SNHLY and CDR2 FYNNEI. Here is what the overall study found, with its caveats: Healthy controls shared more TCRbeta clones with each other than CVID subjects shared among themselves (p < 0.0001). Fewer deletions and N-nucleotide insertions were reportedly observed in CVID TCRbeta sequences, and highly modified clones with 13 or more V deletions were reportedly absent from CVID TCRbeta sequences. It was noted by the authors that sequencing of the repertoires of T cell subpopulations would be needed to clarify the cause of the increased clonality in CVID. Even though DNA input was the same, control samples had an average of about 81,820 unique sequences each, compared with approximately 30,000 in CVID samples. TCRbeta clonality was higher in CVID subjects than in healthy controls (t-test p = 0.018), and the increase was most characteristic of about a third of subjects. Correlations of repertoire features with clinical complications were constrained by heterogeneity among patients within the CVID cohort.

What was sequenced was peripheral blood mononuclear cells. The rearrangement combines TRBV2 with TRBJ2-4; 12 middle bases align to TRBD2. The TCR originated in a person between 18 and 70 years old in good health. CDR3 protein: CASSPGLAGDLTWKNIQYF. The CDR3 DNA, read in part, is TGTGCCAGCAGTCCGGGACTAGCGGGCGACTTAACTTGGAAAAACATT.